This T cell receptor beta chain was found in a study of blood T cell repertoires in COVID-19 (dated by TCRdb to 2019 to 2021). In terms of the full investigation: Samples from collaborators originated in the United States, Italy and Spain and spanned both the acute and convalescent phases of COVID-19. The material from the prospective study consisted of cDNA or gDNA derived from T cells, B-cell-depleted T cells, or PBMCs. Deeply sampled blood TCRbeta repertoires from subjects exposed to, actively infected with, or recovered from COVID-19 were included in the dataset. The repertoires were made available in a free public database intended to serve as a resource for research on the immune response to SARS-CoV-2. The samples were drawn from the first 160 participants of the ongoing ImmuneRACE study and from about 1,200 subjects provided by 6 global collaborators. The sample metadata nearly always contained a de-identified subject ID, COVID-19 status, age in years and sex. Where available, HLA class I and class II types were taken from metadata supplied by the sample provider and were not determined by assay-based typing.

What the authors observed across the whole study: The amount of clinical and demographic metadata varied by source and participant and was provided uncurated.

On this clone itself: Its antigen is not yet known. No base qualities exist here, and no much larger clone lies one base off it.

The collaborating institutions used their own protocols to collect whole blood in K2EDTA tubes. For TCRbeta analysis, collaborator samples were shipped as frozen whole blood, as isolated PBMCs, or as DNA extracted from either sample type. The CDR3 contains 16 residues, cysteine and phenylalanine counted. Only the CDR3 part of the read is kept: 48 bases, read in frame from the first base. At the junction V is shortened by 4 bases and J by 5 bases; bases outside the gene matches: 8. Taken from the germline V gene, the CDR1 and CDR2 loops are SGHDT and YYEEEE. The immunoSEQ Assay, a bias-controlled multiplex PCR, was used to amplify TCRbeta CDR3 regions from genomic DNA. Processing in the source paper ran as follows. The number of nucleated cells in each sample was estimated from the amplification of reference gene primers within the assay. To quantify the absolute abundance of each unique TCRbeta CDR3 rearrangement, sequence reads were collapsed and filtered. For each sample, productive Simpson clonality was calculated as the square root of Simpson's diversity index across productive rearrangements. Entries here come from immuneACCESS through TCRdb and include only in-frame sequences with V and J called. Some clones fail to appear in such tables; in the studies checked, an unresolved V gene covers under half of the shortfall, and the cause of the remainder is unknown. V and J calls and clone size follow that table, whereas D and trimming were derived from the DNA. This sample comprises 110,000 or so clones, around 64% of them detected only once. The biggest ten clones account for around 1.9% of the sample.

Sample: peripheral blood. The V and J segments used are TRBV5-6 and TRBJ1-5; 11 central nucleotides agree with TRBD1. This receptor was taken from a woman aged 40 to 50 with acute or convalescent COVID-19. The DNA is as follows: TGTGCCAGCAGCGCCCGGGACAGGGGGTCTCATCAGCCCCAGCATTTT. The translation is CASSARDRGSHQPQHF.